A single sample is the source of the 8 T cell receptor beta chains below, sequenced in a study of T cells in women clearing cervical HPV infection. The method was immunoSEQ multiplex PCR; TCRdb's version includes in-frame clones alone and lacks a portion of them. The sample has about 16,000 clones. Input material: blood buffy coat. The receptors here all came from a woman aged 18 to 69 with a cervical HPV16 infection that either progressed to CIN3+ or cleared (not recorded which).

As concerns this clone: The sequence runs out 3 residues before the end of the CDR3; the remainder is reconstructed from the germline J gene. The V gene is TRBV7-2, the J gene TRBJ2-3; unclear D gene. This CDR3 region has 12 residues. The V end was cut by 5 bases, the J end by 2 bases, with 5 bases between. Germline V lookup: CDR1 SGHTA, CDR2 FQGNSA. CDR3 bases read: TGTGCCAGCAGCGCCTACACAGATACG. Residues: CASSAYTDT. The full CDR3 protein reads CASSAYTDTQYF.

To note about this clone: Read sequence stops 3 residues before the CDR3 end, and the germline J gene provides the missing end. This chain links TRBV5-1 with TRBJ2-1; 7 nucleotides match TRBD2. V was pared by 6 bases and J by 9 bases, with 18 bases of the junction left unmatched. There are 16 residues in the CDR3. Germline CDR1 reads SGHRS; CDR2 reads YFSETQ. The CDR3 here is CASKEGASGLTIEQFF. Partial CDR3 DNA: TGCGCCAGCAAAGAGGGTGCTAGCGGTCTTACAATTGAG. Supplemented by reference TRBV5-1 and TRBJ2-1, the full variable domain reads KAGVTQTPRYLIKTRGQQVTLSCSPISGHRSVSWYQQTPGQGLQFLFEYFSETQRNKGNFPGRFSGRQFSNSRSEMNVSTLELGDSALYLCASKEGASGLTIEQFFGPGTRLTVL.

A remark on this clone: The read finishes 3 residues shy of the CDR3 end, and the germline J gene is used to complete it. The V gene is TRBV7-9, the J gene TRBJ2-4; D remains unclear. The CDR3 contains 15 residues. CDR1 is SEHNR, CDR2 FQNEAQ, per germline (reference sequence). CDR3 DNA, as far as it was read: TGTGCCAGCAGCTTAATGGATCGAGCTAACTATGGT. Amino acid sequence: CASSLMDRANYG. In full, the CDR3 is CASSLMDRANYGQYF.

To note about this clone: Read sequence stops 3 residues before the CDR3 end, and the germline J gene provides the missing end. The gene calls are TRBV6-4 and TRBJ1-2, with 10 bases fitting TRBD1. The CDR3 is made up of 15 amino acids. The V gene end was trimmed by 0 bases and the J gene end by 4 bases; junction bases not matched to a gene: 2. The germline V gene has CDR1 MRHNA and CDR2 SNTAGT. This CDR3 reads CASSDSWDRGYGYTF. The sequenced CDR3 bases are TGTGCCAGCAGTGACTCGTGGGACAGGGGCTATGGC.

A remark on this clone: The DNA ends 3 residues before the CDR3 does, and the rest of the CDR3 is filled in from the germline J gene. The chain recombines TRBV7-9 with TRBJ1-1, with D perhaps TRBD1 (6 bases). Germline lookup yields CDR1 SEHNR and CDR2 FQNEAQ (reference sequence). V lost 8 bases, J lost 4 bases, and 14 bases lay in between. The CDR3 is made up of 13 amino acids. The sequenced CDR3 bases are TGTGCCAGCGACAGGACTGGGGGCACTGAA. This sequence encodes CASDRTGGTE. The complete CDR3 protein is CASDRTGGTEAFF.

For this clone: The CDR3 end lies 3 residues beyond the end of the read and is filled in from the germline J gene. The genes are TRBV2 and TRBJ1-5; unclear D gene. This CDR3 is 15 amino acids long. V was clipped by 2 bases and J by 4 bases, with 12 bases between them. The V gene's germline CDR1 is SNHLY and CDR2 FYNNEI. Here the CDR3 reads CASSETSFQNQPQHF. CDR3 DNA, as far as it was read: TGTGCCAGCAGTGAAACCAGTTTTCAAAATCAGCCC.

Regarding this clone: Read data end 3 residues before the CDR3 end; the end is taken from the germline J gene. The chain carries TRBV11-3 and TRBJ2-3, with unresolved D. CDR3 size: 12 residues. The V end lost 5 bases, the J end lost 6 bases, and 9 bases lay between the germline ends. Germline CDR1 is SGHNT and CDR2 is YENEEA. Incomplete CDR3 DNA: TGTGCCAGCAGCCTTAGGGTGGATACG. Protein: CASSLRVDT. The CDR3, in full, reads CASSLRVDTQYF.

Worth noting for this clone: The read ends 3 residues shy of where the CDR3 ends; the end is completed using the germline J gene. The rearrangement links TRBV20-1 to TRBJ2-7; a possible D gene is TRBD2 (6 bases). Trimming stripped 2 bases from V and 2 bases from J, with 16 bases between. Germline values: CDR1 DFQATT, CDR2 SNEGSKA (reference sequence). This CDR3 spans 15 amino acids. The part of the CDR3 DNA that was read is TGCAGTGCTAGAAAGGTAGCGGATCTTCCCTACGAG. Its protein product is CSARKVADLPYE. The whole CDR3 sequence is CSARKVADLPYEQYF.